Listed below are T cell receptor beta chains from one sample, sequenced in a study of blood T cell repertoires in COVID-19. Profiling relied on immunoSEQ multiplex PCR, and the TCRdb table lists in-frame clones only, not all of them. The table has under 200,000 clones, about 91% seen once. Sample: PBMCs or T cells enriched from blood (not recorded which). The source is a young woman who had recovered from COVID-19. The CDR3 runs from the conserved cysteine through the conserved F or W. A D gene is named only where the DNA matches it firmly. Clone size is given for some rows only: seen once, a few or many times, or a class if the clone is expanded.

V gene	clone size	D gene	J gene	CDR3 protein	CDR3 DNA
TRBV9	.	TRBD2	TRBJ2-3	CASSVGVAGSDTQYF	TGTGCCAGCAGCGTAGGGGTAGCGGGTTCAGATACGCAGTATTTT
TRBV11-3	.	TRBD2	TRBJ2-1	CASSLRAGGQSSYNEQFF	TGTGCCAGCAGCTTAAGGGCGGGAGGACAAAGCTCCTACAATGAGCAGTTCTTC
TRBV5-1	few	.	TRBJ1-1	CASSATGPNTEAFF	TGCGCCAGCAGCGCCACAGGGCCGAACACTGAAGCTTTCTTT
TRBV9	.	TRBD2	TRBJ2-2	CASSTKAGLNTGELFF	TGTGCCAGCAGCACGAAAGCGGGGCTAAACACCGGGGAGCTGTTTTTT
TRBV20-1	few	.	TRBJ1-1	CSATPRTEAFF	TGCAGTGCTACCCCACGGACAGAAGCTTTCTTT
TRBV3-1/TRBV3-2	.	.	TRBJ2-7	CASSQTTYEQYF	TGTGCCAGCAGCCAGACTACATACGAGCAGTACTTC
TRBV25-1	.	.	TRBJ1-3	CASSAEAALRGNTIYF	TGTGCCAGCAGTGCCGAGGCCGCGCTCCGCGGAAACACCATATATTTT
TRBV27	.	TRBD2	TRBJ2-4	CASSARGRGLAKNIQYF	TGTGCCAGCAGCGCCCGGGGGAGGGGCTTAGCCAAAAACATTCAGTACTTC
TRBV4-1	.	TRBD2	TRBJ2-3	CASSQLAGGTDTQYF	TGCGCCAGCAGCCAACTAGCGGGGGGCACAGATACGCAGTATTTT
TRBV5-6	.	TRBD1	TRBJ1-1	CASIRTGAAMNTEAFF	TGTGCCAGTATAAGAACAGGGGCCGCTATGAACACTGAAGCTTTCTTT
TRBV30	.	TRBD1	TRBJ1-5	CAWSGTGGYQPQHF	TGTGCCTGGAGCGGGACAGGGGGTTATCAGCCCCAGCATTTT
TRBV7-9	.	.	TRBJ2-1	CASSQGTPNEQFF	TGTGCCAGCAGCCAAGGGACACCCAATGAGCAGTTCTTC
TRBV28	.	.	TRBJ1-1	CATKKPTRRVEAFF	TGTGCCACCAAGAAACCGACAAGGCGAGTTGAAGCTTTCTTT
TRBV7-9	.	.	TRBJ2-1	CASSPPARGYNEQFF	TGTGCCAGCAGCCCCCCCGCGCGGGGCTACAATGAGCAGTTCTTC
TRBV7-2	.	.	TRBJ1-6	CASSLVARGWVPLHF	TGTGCCAGCAGCTTAGTGGCCAGGGGATGGGTACCCCTCCACTTT
TRBV19	.	TRBD2	TRBJ2-7	CASSIPGLGTFHEQYF	TGTGCCAGTAGTATCCCGGGACTAGGAACGTTCCACGAGCAGTACTTC
TRBV6-2/TRBV6-3	few	TRBD1	TRBJ2-7	CASTPGQTYEQYF	TGTGCCAGCACCCCGGGACAGACCTACGAGCAGTACTTC
TRBV25-1	.	TRBD2	TRBJ2-1	CASRGGNEQFF	TGTGCCAGCAGGGGGGGGAATGAGCAGTTCTTC
TRBV2	once	.	TRBJ2-1	CASSTEIYNEQFF	TGTGCCAGCAGTACCGAGATTTACAATGAGCAGTTCTTC
TRBV5-6	.	.	TRBJ1-2	CASSLGRRVDYYGYTF	TGTGCCAGCAGCTTGGGACGGAGGGTGGATTACTATGGCTACACCTTC
TRBV27	.	.	TRBJ2-5	CASSSRSASQETQYF	TGTGCCAGCAGTTCGCGAAGCGCCTCCCAAGAGACCCAGTACTTC
TRBV27	.	.	TRBJ1-6	CASREGGSGSPLHF	TGTGCCAGCCGCGAGGGGGGGTCTGGTTCACCCCTCCACTTT
TRBV19	few	.	TRBJ1-2	CATLPRPSPPIFGYTF	TGTGCCACCCTACCTCGCCCCTCACCCCCTATATTTGGCTACACCTTC
TRBV27	.	TRBD1	TRBJ1-2	CASSPSDRAFNYGYTF	TGTGCCAGCAGCCCCTCAGACAGGGCTTTTAACTATGGCTACACCTTC
TRBV9	.	.	TRBJ2-5	CASSVGGVETQYF	TGTGCCAGCAGCGTAGGAGGCGTGGAGACCCAGTACTTC
TRBV2	.	.	TRBJ1-5	CASSTPEFNQPQHF	TGTGCCAGCAGTACCCCGGAGTTCAATCAGCCCCAGCATTTT
TRBV14	.	.	TRBJ2-1	CASSQEEWRRAMGNEQFF	TGTGCCAGCAGCCAAGAGGAGTGGCGGAGGGCCATGGGCAATGAGCAGTTCTTC
TRBV29-1	.	.	TRBJ2-1	CSVTGTEQFF	TGCAGCGTCACAGGGACTGAGCAGTTCTTC
TRBV4-1	.	.	TRBJ2-1	CASSQTGTRYNEQFF	TGCGCCAGCAGCCAAACCGGGACTCGATACAATGAGCAGTTCTTC
TRBV19	.	TRBD2	TRBJ2-3	CASSYQREAPGTDTQYF	TGTGCCAGTAGTTACCAGCGGGAGGCCCCTGGCACAGATACGCAGTATTTT
TRBV2	.	.	TRBJ2-7	CASNFQGSSYEQYF	TGTGCCAGCAATTTTCAGGGTAGCTCCTACGAGCAGTACTTC
TRBV9	once	.	TRBJ2-7	CASSSRVGEQYF	TGTGCCAGCAGCTCCAGGGTGGGGGAGCAGTACTTC
TRBV27	few	TRBD2	TRBJ2-1	CASSTGGLVRNEQFF	TGTGCCAGCAGTACCGGGGGACTAGTCCGCAATGAGCAGTTCTTC
TRBV27	.	TRBD1	TRBJ2-1	CASSTRDRGDEQFF	TGTGCCAGCAGTACGAGGGACAGGGGAGATGAGCAGTTCTTC
TRBV29-1	.	TRBD1	TRBJ1-1	CSVETGQDTEAFF	TGCAGCGTTGAGACGGGACAGGACACTGAAGCTTTCTTT
TRBV6-5	.	.	TRBJ2-7	CASGLEGGSLYEQYF	TGTGCCAGCGGGTTAGAGGGAGGATCCCTTTACGAGCAGTACTTC
TRBV18	.	TRBD2	TRBJ2-2	CASSPRSGTSGELFF	TGTGCCAGCTCACCACGTAGCGGGACTTCCGGGGAGCTGTTTTTT
TRBV5-1	.	TRBD2	TRBJ2-3	CASSLGLAGSTDTQYF	TGCGCCAGCAGCTTGGGACTAGCGGGTAGCACAGATACGCAGTATTTT
TRBV5-4	.	TRBD1	TRBJ2-3	CASSTPGQGTDTQYF	TGTGCCAGCAGCACGCCGGGACAGGGAACAGATACGCAGTATTTT
TRBV27	.	TRBD1	TRBJ2-2	CASSLRQGARGGELFF	TGTGCCAGCAGTCTCCGACAGGGGGCGCGGGGCGGGGAGCTGTTTTTT
TRBV6-4	.	TRBD1	TRBJ1-5	CASSGGQDGTQPQHF	TGTGCCAGCAGCGGAGGACAGGACGGGACGCAGCCCCAGCATTTT
TRBV27	.	.	TRBJ2-3	CASRVLGTDTQYF	TGTGCCAGCAGGGTGCTCGGGACAGATACGCAGTATTTT
TRBV2	.	.	TRBJ2-7	CASVYRGGYEQYF	TGTGCCAGCGTCTACAGGGGGGGATACGAGCAGTACTTC
TRBV28	.	.	TRBJ2-3	CASSRGGTGLDTQYF	TGTGCCAGCAGTCGGGGGGGGACAGGGTTAGATACGCAGTATTTT
TRBV7-9	.	TRBD2	TRBJ2-1	CASRTSGALMVEQFF	TGTGCCAGCAGAACTAGCGGGGCCCTAATGGTGGAGCAGTTCTTC
TRBV7-9	.	TRBD1	TRBJ2-1	CASSLRQGMMNEQFF	TGTGCCAGCAGCTTGAGACAGGGAATGATGAATGAGCAGTTCTTC
TRBV28	.	TRBD1	TRBJ1-2	CASSPRGQGGNYGYTF	TGTGCCAGCAGTCCGAGGGGACAGGGGGGTAACTATGGCTACACCTTC
TRBV5-1	.	TRBD2	TRBJ2-5	CASSPSGRMGETQYF	TGCGCCAGCAGCCCAAGCGGGAGGATGGGAGAGACCCAGTACTTC
TRBV3-1/TRBV3-2	.	TRBD2	TRBJ2-3	CASSLGVAGGSDTQYF	TGTGCCAGCAGCCTCGGGGTAGCGGGAGGGTCAGATACGCAGTATTTT
TRBV6-5	.	.	TRBJ2-7	CASSLVRQDSHF	TGTGCCAGCAGTCTAGTCAGACAGGACTCTCACTTC
TRBV11-2	.	TRBD2	TRBJ2-1	CASSLVTSGSLNEQFF	TGTGCCAGCAGCTTAGTAACTAGCGGGAGTCTAAATGAGCAGTTCTTC
TRBV12-5	.	.	TRBJ1-1	CASGLNRGTEAFF	TGTGCTAGTGGTCTTAATCGGGGAACTGAAGCTTTCTTT